Below, 17 T cell receptor beta chains from the same sample are listed, as sequenced in a study of T-cell memory formation after mild COVID-19. TCRdb passed the 5' RACE reads through MiXCR, listing each CDR3 protein once. The sample shows more than 55,000 distinct CDR3 sequences, around 9.5% of them seen only once. What was sequenced was PBMCs or a T cell subset sorted from them (not recorded which). The receptors were gathered from a man aged 18-30 years who had mild COVID-19 (a few samples of this study predate the infection). Cell type and time point are not known.

The V and J genes are TRBV7-2 and TRBJ2-1; D possibly corresponds to TRBD2 (6 bases). CDR3 length: 14 residues. Germline V gene lookup returns CDR1 SGHTA and CDR2 FQGNSA. Between the trimmed V and J ends, which lost 3 bases and 2 bases, there was a span of 8 bases. The CDR3 coding sequence is TGTGCCAGCAGCTTGACTAGTACCTACAATGAGCAGTTCTTC. Amino acid sequence: CASSLTSTYNEQFF.

The rearrangement joins TRBV21-1 to TRBJ2-7; TRBD1, the table's D call, was not compared with the DNA. TRBV21-1 is deemed a pseudogene. The CDR3 extends over 13 amino acids. The CDR3 sequence: CASSRQDSYEQYF. CDR3 nucleotide sequence: TGTGCCAGCAGTCGACAGGATTCCTACGAGCAGTACTTC.

The V gene is TRBV12-5, the J gene TRBJ2-7; D remains ambiguous. Germline V gene data show CDR1 as LGHNT and CDR2 as FRNRAP. The CDR3 runs 13 residues. Deletions cut 5 bases from V and 2 bases from J, with 10 bases between. Here the CDR3 reads CASGKGLAYEQYF. CDR3 coding DNA: TGTGCTAGTGGTAAAGGATTAGCCTACGAGCAGTACTTC.

The chain employs TRBV5-1 and TRBJ2-1; 7 nucleotides agree with TRBD2. The CDR3 totals 15 residues. Looked up from germline, CDR1 is SGHRS and CDR2 is YFSETQ. Unmatched junction bases numbered 4, after V lost 0 bases and J lost 4 bases. This CDR3 is CASSLEAGTYNEQFF. CDR3 bases: TGCGCCAGCAGCTTGGAAGCGGGGACTTACAATGAGCAGTTCTTC. Full variable domain (rest looked up from reference TRBV5-1 and TRBJ2-1): KAGVTQTPRYLIKTRGQQVTLSCSPISGHRSVSWYQQTPGQGLQFLFEYFSETQRNKGNFPGRFSGRQFSNSRSEMNVSTLELGDSALYLCASSLEAGTYNEQFFGPGTRLTVL.

Here the CDR3 DNA reads TGTGCCAGCAGCTCCGGAGGGACATCTAACACCGGGGAGCTGTTTTTT. It encodes CASSSGGTSNTGELFF. V usage is TRBV7-3 and J usage is TRBJ2-2; D may match TRBD1 or TRBD2 (6 bases each). Between the trimmed V and J ends, which lost 4 bases and 2 bases, there was a span of 14 bases. Germline V CDR1 and CDR2: SGHTA, FQGTGA. The length of the CDR3 is 16 residues. Supplemented by reference TRBV7-3 and TRBJ2-2, the full variable domain reads GAGVSQTPSNKVTEKGKYVELRCDPISGHTALYWYRQSLGQGPEFLIYFQGTGAADDSGLPNDRFFAVRPEGSVSTLKIQRTERGDSAVYLCASSSGGTSNTGELFFGEGSRLTVL.

This clonotype occurred many times. The chain carries TRBV10-3 and TRBJ2-2; D is tentatively TRBD1 or TRBD2 (5 bases each). This CDR3 has 14 residues. Germline lookup yields CDR1 ENHRY and CDR2 SYGVKD. Trimming removed 4 bases from V and 2 bases from J, with 8 bases in between. The CDR3 here is CAISGGTNTGELFF. The CDR3 coding sequence is TGTGCCATCAGTGGGGGGACCAACACCGGGGAGCTGTTTTTT.

J is TRBJ2-3 and V is TRBV20-1; 10 nucleotides line up with TRBD2. The length of the CDR3 is 17 residues. Germline V gene data show CDR1 as DFQATT and CDR2 as SNEGSKA (reference sequence). Trimming cost V 2 bases and J 2 bases; bases outside gene matches: 10. Here the CDR3 reads CSARMIKAGGATDTQYF. In nucleotides, the CDR3 is TGCAGTGCTAGAATGATAAAAGCGGGGGGGGCCACAGATACGCAGTATTTT.

The V and J genes are TRBV9 and TRBJ2-5; D possibly corresponds to TRBD2 (6 bases). The CDR3 contains 14 residues. V dropped 0 bases and J dropped 4 bases, with 10 bases sitting between them. Germline V lookup: CDR1 SGDLS, CDR2 YYNGEE. CDR3 bases: TGTGCCAGCAGCGTAGAGTACGGGGGAGAGACCCAGTACTTC. Its translation is CASSVEYGGETQYF.

The table lists this clonotype with a few counts. This chain links TRBV29-1 with TRBJ2-3; possibly TRBD1 for D (6 bases). The CDR3 runs 14 residues. Germline CDR1 SQVTM, CDR2 ANQGSEA. Between the trimmed V and J ends, which lost 4 bases and 3 bases, there was a span of 14 bases. The CDR3 sequence: CSVVLGGTTDTQYF. The CDR3 region has the DNA TGCAGCGTTGTTTTAGGGGGAACGACAGATACGCAGTATTTT.

The CDR3 region is CASSLSLGTQYF. In DNA form, the CDR3 reads TGTGCCAGCAGCTTAAGTTTAGGTACGCAGTATTTT. The chain has TRBV7-9 and TRBJ2-3, with no clear D. The CDR3 length is 12 residues. V was shortened by 2 bases and J by 8 bases, with 8 bases between the two germline ends. Germline V CDR1 and CDR2: SEHNR, FQNEAQ (reference sequence).

In this sample, this clonotype turned up a few times. V usage is TRBV2 and J usage is TRBJ2-1; 8 positions match TRBD1. The CDR3 extends over 15 amino acids. The V gene's germline CDR1 is SNHLY and CDR2 FYNNEI. V shed 6 bases and J 3 bases; nucleotides not matched to a gene: 7. CDR3 sequence (DNA): TGTGCCAGCAGGTCGGACAGGGAGATCTACAATGAGCAGTTCTTC. Residues: CASRSDREIYNEQFF.

The sample holds many counts of this clonotype. The chain has TRBV12-3 or TRBV12-4 and TRBJ2-2, with D possibly being TRBD2 (5 bases). V lost 6 bases and J lost 3, with 8 bases in between. The CDR3 spans 13 residues. CDR3 residues: CASRGGHTGELFF. Written as DNA, the CDR3 is TGTGCCAGCAGGGGCGGGCACACCGGGGAGCTGTTTTTT.

J is TRBJ2-1 and V is TRBV7-2; D is unclear. The V and J ends lost 6 bases and 0 bases respectively, with 12 bases between them. Germline lookup yields CDR1 SGHTA and CDR2 FQGNSA. The CDR3 is made up of 15 amino acids. CDR3 sequence reads: CASSPRQLSYNEQFF. For the CDR3, the DNA is TGTGCCAGCAGTCCGAGGCAACTCTCCTACAATGAGCAGTTCTTC.

V gene TRBV15 combines with J gene TRBJ2-5; D is unresolved. The CDR3 consists of 14 residues. Germline CDR1 LNHNV, CDR2 YYDKDF (reference sequence). The V gene lost 0 bases and the J gene lost 3 bases, with 8 bases spanning the gap. The CDR3 sequence is CATSRDASKETQYF. CDR3 DNA sequence: TGTGCCACCAGCAGAGACGCATCTAAAGAGACCCAGTACTTC.

Ten or more counts support this clonotype. This chain links TRBV18 with TRBJ2-3, with TRBD1 matching 7 bases. The junction had 3 bases not matched to a gene; V was cut back by 6 bases and J by 0 bases. Germline V gives CDR1 KGHSH, CDR2 LQKENI. The CDR3 is 14 amino acids. In nucleotides, the CDR3 is TGTGCCAGCTCCTTGGACAGGAGCACAGATACGCAGTATTTT. Protein: CASSLDRSTDTQYF. Full variable domain (remainder filled in from reference TRBV18 and TRBJ2-3): NAGVMQNPRHLVRRRGQEARLRCSPMKGHSHVYWYRQLPEEGLKFMVYLQKENIIDESGMPKERFSAEFPKEGPSILRIQQVVRGDSAAYFCASSLDRSTDTQYFGPGTRLTVL.

This chain connects TRBV4-3 to TRBJ2-2; no clear D. Germline CDR1 LGHNA, CDR2 YSLEER. The length of the CDR3 is 17 residues. Trimming removed 3 bases from V and 3 bases from J, with 17 bases in between. CDR3 bases: TGCGCCAGCAGCCACGGTAGGGATGGGCCGCACACCGGGGAGCTGTTTTTT. Residues: CASSHGRDGPHTGELFF.

The V and J genes are TRBV5-1 and TRBJ2-2; D is perhaps TRBD2 (5 bases). Trimming left V 0 bases short and J 6 bases short, with 9 bases between. The germline CDR1 and CDR2 sequences are SGHRS and YFSETQ. There are 14 residues in the CDR3. The CDR3 region has the DNA TGCGCCAGCAGCTTGGCCGGGGATGCCGGGGAGCTGTTTTTT. Translation gives CASSLAGDAGELFF.